The sequence of this T cell receptor beta chain was determined in a study of cytomegalovirus exposure and HLA in healthy donors. It was with 60 Vbeta and 13 Jbeta primers that the PCR ran. Assay used: immunoSEQ multiplex PCR; TCRdb lists only in-frame clones, some missing. The data contain 200,000 or so clones, more than 70% of them seen just once; the ten biggest clones take up 1.3%. Note on this clone: The antigen remains undetermined.

Per the germline V gene, CDR1 is SGHVS and CDR2 is FNYEAQ. CDR3 size: 15 residues. Trimming at V came to 5 bases and at J to 5 bases, leaving 10 bases not matched to a gene. Overall study results and limits: Through in vitro validation, three CMV-associated chains were shown to be specific for CMV antigens.

The specimen sequenced was PBMCs. The clonotype originates from a human donor in good health. The chain joins TRBV7-6 to TRBJ2-7; 9 bases are shared with TRBD1. The CDR3 reads CASSRSGTGFDEQYF. In nucleotides, the CDR3 is TGTGCCAGCAGCCGTTCCGGGACAGGGTTCGACGAGCAGTACTTC.